This entry features one T cell receptor (beta chain) sequence. The target of this receptor is not known. Base qualities are not at hand, and no much larger clone is one base apart. Libraries came from the immunoSEQ multiplex PCR assay. For the multiplex PCR, a mixture combining 60 forward primers for TCR Vbeta segments and 13 reverse primers for TCR Jbeta segments was used. The CDR3 region of rearranged TCR beta genes was amplified from genomic DNA by a multiplex PCR assay. The amplified TCR beta libraries were sequenced on the Illumina HiSeq System as 87-base-pair reads. On the study's bioinformatics: In a later analysis, 80 million or so unique TCR beta chains were counted across the 500 to 700 repertoires, and around 10 million of these chains were shared by at least two donors. A nearest-neighbor algorithm error-corrected the raw reads and collapsed the reads into unique sequences, merging closely related sequences to remove PCR and sequencing errors. To assign V, D and J gene segments, CDR3 sequences were aligned to IMGT reference sequences. Each retained sequence needed at least a six-nucleotide match to both a V gene segment and a J gene segment. Rearrangements were called productive when the CDR3 lacked stop codons and stayed in frame with V and J; all others were non-productive. Following IMGT convention, CDR3 was defined as the stretch from the second conserved V-encoded cysteine up to the conserved J-encoded phenylalanine. In an earlier analysis of around 640 of the donors, sequences lacking an unambiguous match to a single V gene segment were excluded. In an earlier analysis of roughly 500 of the donors, V segments were called functional above 56.7% productive rearrangements and were called segregating when the between-donor standard deviation exceeded 5%. A statistical classification framework was developed to diagnose cytomegalovirus status using the catalog of TCR beta chain sequences. V and J gene assignment, in a later analysis, came from comparing TCR nucleotide sequences with IMGT/GENE-DB human TR gene sequences. The TCRdist pipeline was used in a later analysis to assign CDR3 sequences and most-parsimonious VDJ recombination scenarios. In a later analysis, each TCR beta chain was defined by its CDR3 amino acid sequence together with its V-gene family, and reads without a unique V-gene family were excluded. As a way to deal with suspected cross-contamination and a sequencing artifact, a later analysis dropped nearly 600 nucleotide sequences that were highly shared and had low generation probability. A later analysis calculated a clonal expansion index for each public chain from normalized within-repertoire ranks of inferred template counts. In a later analysis, generation probabilities were computed with a VDJ recombination model fitted to out-of-frame rearrangements, and the resulting probabilities were checked against IGoR. Hypergeometric tests were used in a later analysis to score TCR-TCR, TCR-HLA and TCR-CMV co-occurrence, with a repertoire-size bias correction applied to the TCR pairs. In a later analysis, false discovery rates were estimated by permuting HLA or CMV assignments 20 times. A later analysis grouped co-occurring TCRs with DBSCAN, adding TCRdist sequence similarity when clustering within HLA-allele-positive subsets. Repertoires with fewer than 30,000 or more than 120,000 public chains, plus five repertoires with anomalous nucleotide sharing, were excluded from co-occurrence clustering. What TCRdb holds here is the immuneACCESS table cut down to in-frame rearrangements. Part of the clones is not present; checked against another copy, under half of the missing clones reflect an unresolved V gene, and the others are unexplained. D and trimming were read from the DNA, whereas the V and J calls and clone size are those reported in that table. The sample contains some 180,000 clones, around 80% of them found a single time. More than 1.1% of the sample is taken by the ten largest.

This record comes from a study of cytomegalovirus exposure and HLA in healthy donors (dated by TCRdb to about 2017). For context, the study as a whole: According to an earlier analysis of 587 of the donors, about 190 million T cells yielded roughly 100 million unique TCR beta sequences and roughly 280 Gb of sequence data. Roughly 290 gigabases of sequencing data and approximately 92 million unique TCR sequences made up an early release that covered around 640 HLA-typed donors. Of the approximately 400 genotyped donors, 65% to 90% fell in the genetic ancestry cluster associated with self-reported Caucasian donors. The aim of the study was to test whether cataloging public T cell receptors could identify signatures of past pathogen exposure. Using immunosequencing, the study profiled T cell repertoires from roughly 650 subjects and related those repertoires to cytomegalovirus serostatus. In addition to the first cohort of 650 to 750 subjects, a separate validation cohort of under 150 different subjects was used. To predict cytomegalovirus infection status, the study combined high-throughput TCR immunosequencing, statistical association of individual TCRs with disease status, and machine learning. A later analysis re-examined previously published TCR beta repertoires from just over 650 donors and added high-resolution HLA genotyping to investigate patterns of TCR occurrence. The later analysis used no new phenotypic data to find candidate immune exposures, relying instead on TCR beta sequences and their occurrence across donors. To decide whether each TCR beta V gene segment behaved as functional or pseudogenic, an earlier analysis of approximately 590 of the donors relied on high-throughput TCR beta sequencing. Donor age, sex, ethnicity and CMV serostatus were compiled together with the repertoire data. A later genetic analysis used genome-wide SNP genotypes for 398 of the 666 donors, treating that subset as a discovery cohort. Every discovery cohort repertoire had been produced on one sequencing platform. HLA typing included class I and class II loci at four-digit resolution. The number of typed donors differed by locus: roughly 629-630 for A, B, C, DRB1 and DQB1; 522 for DQA1; 600 to 610 for DPA1; and some 450 for DPB1. Four to six DR-DQ haplotypes were handled as single units for association and clustering, since linkage in the cohort was strong. Across around 400 genotyped donors of the cohort, an average of about 250,000 unique TCR beta nucleotide sequences per donor were sequenced, and roughly a sixth of those sequences were non-productive. The full study reports these points: A cluster of highly shared sequence variants was judged likely to be a technical artifact of the sequencing pipeline. In vitro tests confirmed that three of the cytomegalovirus-associated TCR beta chains recognize cytomegalovirus antigens. An earlier analysis of approximately 500 of the donors showed that most TCR beta V segments appeared in productive rearrangements either about 87% or about 30% of the time, which broadly matched IMGT annotations. When HLA alleles, especially DR and DQ, strongly co-occurred, TCR associations were difficult to assign to individual alleles. The classifier was reported to diagnose cytomegalovirus status with high specificity and sensitivity in both the original and validation cohorts. In a later genetic analysis, a missense DCLRE1C variant was associated with V-gene and J-gene trimming of TCR beta chains, and the association was replicated in an independent cohort. The study listed 150 to 200 TCR beta chains as associated with cytomegalovirus. According to a later analysis, parvovirus B19, influenza, CMV and Epstein-Barr virus appeared linked to several top co-occurrence clusters. Compared with the roughly 700-donor mean, donors in an Asian-associated ancestry cluster had fewer N-insertions in productive TCRs, according to a later genetic analysis. Sequencing depth was assumed to be roughly uniform across donors in the presence/absence analyses, though that assumption may not hold. Compared with equally common non-associated chains, HLA-associated TCR beta chains in a later analysis were more clonally expanded and had lower generation probabilities. Because some donors lacked HLA typing at each locus, the association tests relied only on the typed subset. Some IMGT-functional V segments, including TRBV6-2 and TRBV6-3, could not be distinguished by the 87-base-pair reads and were therefore excluded. In a later analysis, some 18,000 TCR beta sequences were associated with specific HLA alleles at a false discovery rate of 0.05. In a later analysis, most CMV-associated TCR beta chains were found to appear HLA-restricted, with HLA associations seemingly driven largely by CMV exposure. In a later analysis, the rate of TCR association differed among HLA loci, with DRB1 alleles having the most associated TCRs and HLA-C alleles having the fewest. This cohort had only TCR beta chains sequenced, and the lack of alpha or paired-chain data limited which features could be detected. For the cohort, immune exposure information was limited to CMV serostatus. The authors suggested that the approach could potentially be extended to other disease states and immunological phenotypes. Because counts were too low, roughly 18 rarely observed V segments, including chromosome 9 orphons, were left out of the earlier analysis of 500 to 750 of the donors. Correlated functional status among segregating V segments might be attributable to linkage disequilibrium, but an unknown experimental factor could not be ruled out. Most TCR sequences were seen in very few donors, while some public TCRs were found in many individuals. A further reported finding was that TCR beta sequences accurately predicted the HLA-A and HLA-B alleles for most subjects in the first cohort.

The cohort comprised some 730 healthy bone marrow donors. All cohort members were sampled while nominally healthy, although unrecorded immune exposures were likely present. The donor tested CMV seropositive, placing the donor among the 289 seropositive members of the cohort. A peripheral blood sample was provided by each donor, and peripheral blood mononuclear cells were used for TCR beta sequencing. Genomic DNA extraction from the blood cell samples was performed with the Qiagen DNeasy Blood Extraction Kit. Trimming leaves V shorter by 7 bases and J shorter by 0 bases, with the junction holding 7 bases beyond the gene matches. Reading from cysteine to phenylalanine, the CDR3 counts 15 amino acids. Just the 45-base CDR3 DNA is kept, in frame starting at base 1. From the germline V gene (reference sequence), CDR1 is MNHNY and CDR2 is SVGAGI.

The source of this sequence is a girl aged 10 to 17 in good health and CMV-seropositive. Recombination linked TRBV6-6 to TRBJ1-1, with TRBD1 identical over 8 junction bases. Source material: PBMCs. The CDR3 here reads CASTLTGAMNTEAFF. The DNA sequence is given as TGTGCCAGCACCTTGACAGGGGCCATGAACACTGAAGCTTTCTTT.